The 16 T cell receptor beta chains below come from one sample, sequenced in a study of metastatic and nonmetastatic thyroid tumors. TCRdb reprocessed the PCR reads using MiXCR. The table has 5,500 to 8,000 clones, roughly 35% seen once. Every patient underwent thyroid surgery untreated. What was sequenced was adjacent normal tissue. These receptors all come from a female donor with papillary thyroid cancer or a benign thyroid nodule (not recorded which). Some clones in this sample may be carry-over from other donors' samples.

This clone was observed a handful of times. This chain uses TRBV6-2 or TRBV6-3 with TRBJ1-1; TRBD1 aligns across 10 bases. The CDR3 runs to 15 residues. V was clipped by 3 bases and J by 7 bases; unmatched bases: 8. CDR1 is MNHEY, CDR2 SVGEGT, per germline. The CDR3 DNA is TGTGCCAGCAGTTATTACGGACAGGGGGATTTTGAAGCTTTCTTT. Its protein is CASSYYGQGDFEAFF.

This clone was seen a handful of times. V and J are TRBV9 and TRBJ2-6; no firm D call. V gave up 2 bases and J gave up 2 bases, with 2 bases separating them. CDR1 is SGDLS and CDR2 is YYNGEE in the germline V gene. This CDR3 has 13 amino acids. CDR3 region: CASSVPGANVLTF. In DNA form, the CDR3 reads TGTGCCAGCAGCGTCCCTGGGGCCAACGTCCTGACTTTC.

This clone ranks as large. Other nucleotide sequences from this sample produce the same CDR3. DNA of the CDR3: TGTGCCAGCCGCACGGGGGGGACAGGGGTCGAGCAGTACTTC. It is translated as CASRTGGTGVEQYF. V is TRBV28 and J is TRBJ2-7, with 10 bases fitting TRBD1. Germline V gene sequence: CDR1 MDHEN, CDR2 SYDVKM. The CDR3 sequence is 14 residues long. V dropped 8 bases and J dropped 6; count of bases not matched to a gene: 10.

In this sample, this clone turned up a few times. An end of the junction does not agree with germline; a read error may underlie this. The chain carries TRBV28 and TRBJ1-1, with D possibly being TRBD1 (6 bases). The CDR3 spans 14 residues. In germline, CDR1 is MDHEN, CDR2 SYDVKM. CDR3 coding DNA: TGTGCCAGCAGTTTATTGGGGGCCGGCGCTGAAGCTCTCTTT. Translating gives CASSLLGAGAEALF.

The V call is TRBV7-6, the J call TRBJ1-1; D is undetermined. This CDR3 has 14 residues. Looked up from germline, CDR1 is SGHVS and CDR2 is FNYEAQ. Deletions cut 1 base from V and 0 bases from J, with 6 bases between. The CDR3 DNA reads as TGTGCCAGCAGCTTAGGTGAAATGAACACTGAAGCTTTCTTT. This gives the protein CASSLGEMNTEAFF.

J is TRBJ2-7 and V is TRBV20-1, with 9 bases that match TRBD2. Germline V gives CDR1 DFQATT, CDR2 SNEGSKA (reference sequence). This CDR3 has 12 residues. With V trimmed by 2 bases and J by 5 bases, 1 base remained unmatched. The CDR3 nucleotides read TGCAGTGCTAGAATAGCGGGGGACGAGCAGTACTTC. This encodes CSARIAGDEQYF.

The chain is built from TRBV2 and TRBJ2-7, with D tentatively TRBD1 or TRBD2 (6 bases each). V lost 3 bases to trimming and J lost 0 bases, with 9 bases between them. The CDR3 is made up of 14 amino acids. From germline, CDR1 is SNHLY and CDR2 FYNNEI. DNA of the CDR3: TGTGCCAGCAGTGAGGGGGGCTTCTCCTACGAGCAGTACTTC. This sequence encodes CASSEGGFSYEQYF.

The gene calls are TRBV30 and TRBJ1-4, with 7 bases aligning to TRBD1. This CDR3 spans 13 amino acids. Trimming cost V 8 bases and J 5 bases; bases outside gene matches: 8. The germline V gene has CDR1 GTSNPN and CDR2 SVGIG (reference sequence). Here the CDR3 DNA reads TGTGCCGCCTCCGGGACAGAGAATGAAAAACTGTTTTTT. It is translated as CAASGTENEKLFF.

The chain carries TRBV11-2 and TRBJ1-6, with 7 bases identical to TRBD1. In germline, CDR1 is SGHAT, CDR2 FQNNGV. The CDR3 runs 18 residues. V gave up 1 base and J gave up 9 bases; unmatched junction bases: 15. The DNA for the CDR3 is TGTGCCAGCAGCTTAGTAACTCCTGAGACAGGGAGGTTTTCACCCCTCCACTTT. This translates into CASSLVTPETGRFSPLHF.

The V gene is TRBV20-1, the J gene TRBJ2-7; tentative D call: TRBD2 (7 bases). CDR1 DFQATT and CDR2 SNEGSKA come from the germline V gene (reference sequence). The CDR3 spans 13 residues. The V gene lost 6 bases and the J gene lost 1 base, with 13 bases spanning the gap. CDR3 sequence reads: CSAEGGTSYEQYF. DNA of the CDR3: TGCAGTGCCGAGGGGGGGACGTCCTACGAGCAGTACTTC.

This clone has more than one count but fewer than ten. The rearrangement joins TRBV6-1 to TRBJ2-7; D may be TRBD1 (6 bases). Germline V gene sequence: CDR1 MNHNS, CDR2 SASEGT. This CDR3 has 17 amino acids. Trimming stripped 5 bases from V and 6 bases from J, with 26 bases between. CDR3 region: CASSLPSHNRVKAEQYF. The CDR3 DNA reads TGTGCCAGCAGTCTTCCCTCCCACAACAGGGTTAAAGCCGAGCAGTACTTC.

This clone appeared a few times. The chain couples TRBV6-5 to TRBJ1-1; TRBD1 is a possible D gene (6 bases). The CDR3 spans 16 residues. Trimming stripped 4 bases from V and 2 bases from J, with 17 bases between. CDR1 and CDR2 (germline): MNHEY, SVGAGI. CDR3 amino acids: CASSFWRGVFNTEAFF. Here the CDR3 DNA reads TGTGCCAGCAGTTTCTGGAGGGGGGTTTTCAACACTGAAGCTTTCTTT.

This clone was observed a few times. The J gene is TRBJ1-5, the V gene TRBV2, with 12 bases that match TRBD1. Germline CDR1 SNHLY, CDR2 FYNNEI. This CDR3 has 15 amino acids. V shed 3 bases, J shed 5 bases, and the junction held 2 bases outside the gene matches. CDR3 protein: CASSEGQGAHQPQHF. Written as DNA, the CDR3 is TGTGCCAGCAGTGAGGGACAGGGGGCTCATCAGCCCCAGCATTTT.

The chain recombines TRBV7-2 with TRBJ2-7; D not resolved. The CDR3 consists of 14 residues. Germline V gives CDR1 SGHTA, CDR2 FQGNSA. The ends were cut back, 3 bases at V and 5 bases at J, with 14 bases in the middle. The CDR3 sequence: CASSFGIPTDEQYF. The CDR3 DNA is TGTGCCAGCAGCTTTGGGATTCCAACAGACGAGCAGTACTTC.

The chain combines TRBV12-3 or TRBV12-4 with TRBJ1-2; 7 nucleotides align to TRBD1. The junction had 8 bases not matched to a gene; V was cut back by 2 bases and J by 5 bases. The CDR3 consists of 15 residues. The CDR3 loop is CASSLRQGGAYGYTF. The CDR3 coding sequence is TGTGCCAGCAGTTTAAGGCAGGGGGGGGCTTATGGCTACACCTTC.

Within the sample, this clone is medium-sized. This rearrangement joins TRBV7-3 to TRBJ2-5; 10 nucleotides agree with TRBD2. This CDR3 region has 13 residues. V was pared by 4 bases and J by 4 bases, with 0 bases of the junction left unmatched. The germline V gene encodes CDR1 SGHTA and CDR2 FQGTGA. DNA for the CDR3: TGTGCCAGCAGCTGGACTAGCGGAGAGACCCAGTACTTC. Protein sequence: CASSWTSGETQYF.